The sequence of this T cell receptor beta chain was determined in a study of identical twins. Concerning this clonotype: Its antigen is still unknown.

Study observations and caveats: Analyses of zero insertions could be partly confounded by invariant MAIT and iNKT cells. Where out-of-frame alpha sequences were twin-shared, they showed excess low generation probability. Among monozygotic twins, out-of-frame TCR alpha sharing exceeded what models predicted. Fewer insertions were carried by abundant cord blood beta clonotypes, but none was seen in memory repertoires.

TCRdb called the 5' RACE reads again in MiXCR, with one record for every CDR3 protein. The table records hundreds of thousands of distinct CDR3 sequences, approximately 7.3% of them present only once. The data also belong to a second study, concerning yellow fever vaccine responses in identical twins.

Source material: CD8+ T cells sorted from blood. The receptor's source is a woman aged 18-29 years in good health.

The CDR3 loop reads CASTTGRSETQYF. CDR3 coding DNA: TGTGCCAGCACCACGGGCCGATCAGAGACCCAGTACTTC. The J gene is TRBJ2-5, the V gene TRBV2; D unclear. CDR3 length: 13 residues. Per germline, CDR1 SNHLY and CDR2 FYNNEI. V lost 7 bases to trimming and J lost 4 bases, with 13 bases between them.